One sample yielded the 27 T cell receptor beta chains listed below, sequenced in a study of spatial heterogeneity in lung cancer. Their antigens remain unidentified. Study-wide findings and caveats: In tumors, expanded intratumoral alpha and beta TCR counts tracked mutation counts.

Time point noted: sample taken at primary tumor resection. TCRdb processed the 5' RACE reads anew with MiXCR; each CDR3 protein has one entry. The sample yields some 6,000 distinct CDR3 sequences, about 15% seen once. The sample was lung tumor tissue, taken at surgery. The receptors shown here come from a male donor with early-stage non-small cell lung cancer.

This clonotype is termed medium-sized. This beta chain is an unintended read in a library built for alpha chains; its size means little. This rearrangement joins TRBV3-1 to TRBJ2-1, with 7 bases that match TRBD2. V dropped 1 base and J dropped 5; count of bases not matched to a gene: 5. The CDR3 runs to 15 residues. The germline V gene has CDR1 LGHDT and CDR2 YNNKEL (reference sequence). The CDR3 region is CASSQAGGSHNEQFF. The CDR3, as DNA: TGTGCCAGCAGCCAAGCGGGAGGATCTCACAATGAGCAGTTCTTC.

This clonotype is categorized as medium-sized. This beta chain is an unintended read in a library built for alpha chains; its size means little. This sequence joins TRBV20-1 and TRBJ1-1; D call uncertain. Germline V gene data show CDR1 as DFQATT and CDR2 as SNEGSKA (reference sequence). The CDR3 consists of 8 residues. The V gene lost 6 bases and the J gene lost 10 bases, with 6 bases spanning the gap. CDR3 DNA sequence: TGCAGTGCCCCCCCAGCTTTCTTT. Its translation is CSAPPAFF.

Regarding this clonotype: The library was designed around alpha chains, so this beta chain is a stray read whose abundance carries little weight. V gene TRBV18 combines with J gene TRBJ2-1, with a tentative D call TRBD1 (5 bases). This CDR3 has 17 residues. With 3 bases removed from V and 4 bases from J, the gap between germline ends came to 19 bases. Per germline, CDR1 KGHSH and CDR2 LQKENI. The CDR3 coding sequence is TGTGCCAGCTCACCCTCCGAGACAGACCACTTTTACAATGAGCAGTTCTTC. Translation: CASSPSETDHFYNEQFF.

This clonotype was found many times. This beta chain is an unintended read in a library built for alpha chains; its size means little. This chain connects TRBV7-8 to TRBJ2-7; 11 bases match TRBD2. This CDR3 contains 14 residues. CDR1 and CDR2 from the germline V gene are SGHVS and FQNEAQ. Unmatched junction bases numbered 3, after V lost 3 bases and J lost 5 bases. The CDR3 sequence: CASSFLAGGDEQYF. The CDR3, as DNA: TGTGCCAGCAGCTTTCTAGCGGGAGGCGACGAGCAGTACTTC.

This clonotype is medium-sized within its sample. As an off-target read in a library built for alpha chains, this beta chain has a frequency of little significance. The chain has TRBV15 and TRBJ1-5, with D maybe TRBD1 (6 bases). Trimming shortened V by 9 bases and J by 5 bases, and 17 bases separated the two germline ends. Germline V gene sequence: CDR1 LNHNV, CDR2 YYDKDF (reference sequence). The CDR3 has 14 amino acids. CDR3 region: CATNSGQLDQPQHF. CDR3 sequence (DNA): TGTGCCACTAACTCCGGACAGCTGGATCAGCCCCAGCATTTT.

This clonotype was detected ten times or more. This beta chain slipped into a library made for alpha chains as a stray read, so its size is not meaningful. The genes are TRBV7-8 and TRBJ1-1; 7 bases are a match to TRBD1. The J segment lost 4 bases and the V segment lost 6 bases, leaving 14 bases of the junction unmatched. The CDR3 runs 16 residues. Germline V gives CDR1 SGHVS, CDR2 FQNEAQ. The chain's CDR3 is CASRISVDRVGTEAFF. CDR3 in DNA: TGTGCCAGCAGAATAAGTGTCGACAGGGTAGGCACTGAAGCTTTCTTT.

In regard to this clonotype: With the library built for alpha chains, this beta chain is off target and its frequency is not meaningful. The CDR3 sequence: CASRPDDPGANVLTF. CDR3 coding DNA: TGTGCCAGCAGGCCGGATGACCCAGGGGCCAACGTCCTGACTTTC. This chain connects TRBV27 to TRBJ2-6; D gene ambiguous. There are 15 residues in the CDR3. V was cut by 6 bases and J by 4 bases, with 13 bases left in between. Germline CDR1 is MNHEY and CDR2 is SMNVEV (reference sequence).

The sample holds many counts of this clonotype. This beta chain came through as a stray read in a library set up for alpha chains, and its size says little. This sequence joins TRBV28 and TRBJ2-7, with D perhaps TRBD1 or TRBD2 (6 bases each). CDR1 and CDR2 from the germline V gene are MDHEN and SYDVKM. Trimming took off 6 bases at V and 5 bases at J, with 17 bases between the two ends. The CDR3 is 14 residues long. In DNA, the CDR3 is TGTGCCAGCAGCCCCGGGGGCAGGGAAGACGAGCAGTACTTC. Translation: CASSPGGREDEQYF.

In its sample, this clonotype ranks as medium-sized. This beta chain is off target for a library built for alpha chains, so its abundance means little. The J gene is TRBJ2-2, the V gene TRBV29-1; D ambiguous. This CDR3 is 12 amino acids long. Germline V gene lookup returns CDR1 SQVTM and CDR2 ANQGSEA. Trimming left V 7 bases short and J 7 bases short, with 13 bases between. Here the CDR3 reads CSAEDNGGELFF. The CDR3 coding sequence is TGCAGCGCCGAAGACAATGGCGGGGAGCTGTTTTTT.

This clonotype was observed at least ten times. With the library built for alpha chains, this beta chain is off target and its frequency is not meaningful. V and J are TRBV7-3 and TRBJ1-1, with no clear D. CDR3 size: 15 residues. CDR1 is SGHTA, CDR2 FQGTGA, per germline. Deletions cut 5 bases from V and 0 bases from J, with 13 bases between. In DNA, the CDR3 is TGTGCCAGCAGCCTTACTCCCTCGTTGAACACTGAAGCTTTCTTT. Translated: CASSLTPSLNTEAFF.

In this sample, this clonotype is medium-sized. As an off-target read in a library built for alpha chains, this beta chain has a frequency of little significance. The CDR3 DNA is TGTGCCAGCAGTCAAACTAGCGGGAGAAGAGGGGGGTCCTACAATGAGCAGTTCTTC. Translated, it gives CASSQTSGRRGGSYNEQFF. The chain joins TRBV27 to TRBJ2-1; 11 bases are shared with TRBD2. Germline CDR1 reads MNHEY; CDR2 reads SMNVEV (reference sequence). The CDR3 has 19 amino acids. The V segment lost 5 bases and the J segment 1 base; nucleotides outside the gene matches: 13.

In its sample, this clonotype is medium-sized. This beta chain turned up in a library designed for alpha chains; as an off-target read, its abundance says little. The chain employs TRBV5-6 and TRBJ2-1, with a weak D call TRBD1 (5 bases). The germline gives CDR1 SGHDT, CDR2 YYEEEE. Between the trimmed V and J ends, which lost 6 bases and 0 bases, there was a span of 13 bases. This CDR3 has 15 amino acids. In DNA, the CDR3 is TGTGCCAGCATTCAGGGCCTGAGCTCCTACAATGAGCAGTTCTTC. This gives the protein CASIQGLSSYNEQFF.

This clonotype was recorded many times. Because the library targeted alpha chains, this beta chain is an off-target read whose size means little. V usage is TRBV10-3 and J usage is TRBJ1-6; D is undetermined. CDR1 and CDR2 (germline): ENHRY, SYGVKD. CDR3 length: 13 amino acids. V shed 5 bases and J shed 14 bases, with 16 bases lying between them. CDR3 nucleotides: TGTGCCATCAGTAACGGGCCAGATCGAGCCCTCCACTTT. Encoded protein: CAISNGPDRALHF.

Note on this clonotype: Because the library targeted alpha chains, this beta chain is an off-target read whose size means little. The chain has TRBV28 and TRBJ1-4, with 7 nucleotides matching TRBD1. The ends lost 6 bases at V and 7 bases at J; junction bases unmatched: 8. Germline-derived CDR1 and CDR2 are MDHEN and SYDVKM. CDR3 length: 14 residues. The CDR3 here is CASRSTGESEKLFF. CDR3 bases: TGTGCCAGCAGATCTACAGGGGAGAGTGAAAAACTGTTTTTT. The whole variable domain, remainder taken from reference TRBV28 and TRBJ1-4, is DVKVTQSSRYLVKRTGEKVFLECVQDMDHENMFWYRQDPGLGLRLIYFSYDVKMKEKGDIPEGYSVSREKKERFSLILESASTNQTSMYLCASRSTGESEKLFFGSGTQLSVL.

This clonotype was recorded many times. This beta chain came through as a stray read in a library set up for alpha chains, and its size says little. The genes are TRBV20-1 and TRBJ2-5; D remains unclear. The V gene lost 3 bases and the J gene lost 5 bases, with 13 bases spanning the gap. The germline CDR1 and CDR2 sequences are DFQATT and SNEGSKA (reference sequence). This CDR3 is 13 amino acids long. The CDR3 region is CSASRLLFETQYF. Written as DNA, the CDR3 is TGCAGTGCTAGTAGGTTACTCTTCGAGACCCAGTACTTC.

Comment on this clonotype: Found in a library prepared for alpha chains, this beta chain is an off-target read, and its abundance has little meaning. The genes are TRBV7-9 and TRBJ2-1; the D gene is possibly TRBD1 (5 bases). The germline V gene has CDR1 SEHNR and CDR2 FQNEAQ (reference sequence). The CDR3 has 16 residues. Trimming removed 0 bases at V and 4 bases at J, with 13 bases between. CDR3 amino acids: CASSLALRDRYNEQFF. The CDR3 region has the DNA TGTGCCAGCAGCTTAGCGCTAAGAGACAGATACAATGAGCAGTTCTTC.

This clonotype was detected many times. The library was designed around alpha chains, so this beta chain is a stray read whose abundance carries little weight. This sequence joins TRBV7-2 and TRBJ2-7, with 9 bases lining up with TRBD2. J lost 2 bases, V lost 2 bases, and 4 bases had no gene match. Germline V gene sequence: CDR1 SGHTA, CDR2 FQGNSA. The CDR3 length is 15 residues. Written as DNA, the CDR3 is TGTGCCAGCAGCTTACGGCGGGGGGGAGCCTACGAGCAGTACTTC. It translates to CASSLRRGGAYEQYF.

As to this clonotype: Being off target in a library aimed at alpha chains, this beta chain has a size of little meaning. The rearrangement links TRBV29-1 to TRBJ2-3, with 7 bases lining up with TRBD1. This CDR3 comprises 14 residues. Germline CDR1 reads SQVTM; CDR2 reads ANQGSEA. J was trimmed by 4 bases and V by 3 bases; bases with no gene match: 7. The CDR3 reads CSVDTGVRADTQYF. The CDR3, as DNA: TGCAGCGTTGACACAGGGGTCAGGGCAGATACGCAGTATTTT.

This clonotype was found a few times. For a library built for alpha chains, this beta chain is a stray read; little rests on its size. This chain uses TRBV12-3 or TRBV12-4 with TRBJ1-3; D might be TRBD1 (6 bases). Between the trimmed V and J ends, which lost 6 bases and 2 bases, there was a span of 14 bases. The CDR3 consists of 15 residues. As DNA, the CDR3 is TGTGCCAGCAGGGCCACAGGGACCCCTGGAAACACCATATATTTT. Translating gives CASRATGTPGNTIYF.

This clonotype showed up many times. This beta chain represents an off-target read in a library built for alpha chains; its size is of limited meaning. This chain uses TRBV29-1 with TRBJ2-3; no definite D call. This CDR3 has 11 residues. Per the germline V gene, CDR1 is SQVTM and CDR2 is ANQGSEA. V was clipped by 4 bases and J by 3 bases, with 5 bases between them. Here the CDR3 reads CSVAGTDTQYF. CDR3 nucleotide sequence: TGCAGCGTTGCCGGTACAGATACGCAGTATTTT.

This clonotype showed up many times. This beta chain represents an off-target read in a library built for alpha chains; its size is of limited meaning. The rearrangement uses TRBV11-2 and TRBJ2-7; D might be TRBD2 (7 bases). V lost 5 bases, J lost 5 bases, and 22 bases lay in between. Germline V CDR1 and CDR2: SGHAT, FQNNGV. This CDR3 has 16 residues. The CDR3 reads CASSRGAPGIGDEQYF. In DNA form, the CDR3 reads TGTGCCAGCAGCCGGGGGGCCCCGGGAATTGGGGACGAGCAGTACTTC.

This clonotype is labeled as medium-sized (0.01 to 0.1%). The library was designed around alpha chains, so this beta chain is a stray read whose abundance carries little weight. The V call is TRBV5-1, the J call TRBJ1-1, with 8 positions matching TRBD1. There are 14 residues in the CDR3. Germline CDR1 reads SGHRS; CDR2 reads YFSETQ. Trimming removed 4 bases from V and 8 bases from J; junction bases left unmatched: 10. The CDR3 DNA reads as TGCGCCAGCAGCAGCGGACAGGGTCTGGCCGAAGCTTTCTTT. Its translation: CASSSGQGLAEAFF. The full variable domain, in which reference TRBV5-1 and TRBJ1-1 provide the parts outside the CDR3, is KAGVTQTPRYLIKTRGQQVTLSCSPISGHRSVSWYQQTPGQGLQFLFEYFSETQRNKGNFPGRFSGRQFSNSRSEMNVSTLELGDSALYLCASSSGQGLAEAFFGQGTRLTVV.

Relative to its sample, this clonotype is medium-sized. Found in a library prepared for alpha chains, this beta chain is an off-target read, and its abundance has little meaning. V and J are TRBV29-1 and TRBJ2-1; 11 nucleotides line up with TRBD2. V lost 7 bases, J lost 4 bases, and 9 bases stayed unmatched. Germline loops: CDR1 SQVTM, CDR2 ANQGSEA. The CDR3 is 15 amino acids. CDR3: CSARRGTSGYNEQFF. CDR3 in DNA: TGCAGCGCCCGACGGGGGACTAGCGGATACAATGAGCAGTTCTTC.

On this clonotype itself: With the library built for alpha chains, this beta chain is off target and its frequency is not meaningful. The chain joins TRBV3-1 to TRBJ2-1; D tentatively fits TRBD1 or TRBD2 (6 bases each). Trimming stripped 4 bases from V and 9 bases from J, with 28 bases between. Germline V gene lookup returns CDR1 LGHDT and CDR2 YNNKEL (reference sequence). This CDR3 contains 18 residues. The CDR3 protein is CASSPPPRGHGGFGEQFF. The CDR3 DNA sequence: TGTGCCAGCAGCCCTCCCCCCCGGGGGCATGGGGGGTTCGGTGAGCAGTTCTTC.

This clonotype has a count of ten or more. Found in a library prepared for alpha chains, this beta chain is an off-target read, and its abundance has little meaning. The rearrangement joins TRBV20-1 to TRBJ2-7, with 7 nucleotides matching TRBD1. This CDR3 contains 13 residues. V lost 6 bases and J lost 6; bases outside the gene matches: 11. Germline CDR1 is DFQATT and CDR2 is SNEGSKA (reference sequence). CDR3 DNA: TGCAGTGCGGAGACAGGGTTCTCGTCCGAGCAGTACTTC. Translation: CSAETGFSSEQYF.

This clonotype was detected ten times or more. Since the library was made to target alpha chains, this beta chain is a stray read and its abundance is not meaningful. The CDR3 DNA sequence: TGCAGCGCCCTGGACGGGACTAGCACAGATACGCAGTATTTT. Its translation: CSALDGTSTDTQYF. The rearrangement joins TRBV29-1 to TRBJ2-3; TRBD2 might be the D (6 bases). Germline loops: CDR1 SQVTM, CDR2 ANQGSEA. The CDR3 has 14 residues. Trimming removed 7 bases from V and 0 bases from J, with 14 bases in between.

This clonotype ranks as medium-sized. This beta chain was picked up by a library intended for alpha chains and is off target, so its count carries little meaning. This rearrangement joins TRBV10-1 to TRBJ2-1; 12 bases match TRBD2. The CDR3 totals 17 residues. Trimming cost V 6 bases and J 7 bases; bases outside gene matches: 13. From germline, CDR1 is WNHNN and CDR2 SYGVQD (reference sequence). The CDR3 is CASSDGLAGSNGNEQFF. The CDR3 DNA reads TGCGCCAGCAGCGATGGACTAGCGGGGAGTAATGGAAATGAGCAGTTCTTC.